This TCR beta chain was obtained from a study of blood T cell repertoires in COVID-19. Study-wide context: Material from acute and convalescent COVID-19 was sourced from the United States, Italy and Spain. From T cells, B-cell-depleted T cells, or PBMCs came the material, which was cDNA or gDNA.

Per the original data handling: By means of reference gene primer amplification, nucleated cell counts were estimated. TCRdb's copy holds only in-frame clones and misses some; the assay was immunoSEQ multiplex PCR. V, J and clone size were drawn from that table, and D and trimming were deduced from the DNA. This sample carries about 330,000 clones, roughly 90% of them seen once, and the ten largest clones take around 6%. The clonotype originates from a man aged 18 to 30 who had recovered from COVID-19. Specimen: peripheral blood.

This CDR3 is CASSYRETTEQYF. CDR3 sequence (DNA): TGTGCCAGTTCATACAGGGAAACAACCGAGCAGTACTTC. J is TRBJ2-7 and V is TRBV10-3; maybe TRBD1 (6 bases). Germline values: CDR1 ENHRY, CDR2 SYGVKD. The CDR3 contains 13 residues. V lost 10 bases to trimming and J lost 6 bases, with 19 bases between them.